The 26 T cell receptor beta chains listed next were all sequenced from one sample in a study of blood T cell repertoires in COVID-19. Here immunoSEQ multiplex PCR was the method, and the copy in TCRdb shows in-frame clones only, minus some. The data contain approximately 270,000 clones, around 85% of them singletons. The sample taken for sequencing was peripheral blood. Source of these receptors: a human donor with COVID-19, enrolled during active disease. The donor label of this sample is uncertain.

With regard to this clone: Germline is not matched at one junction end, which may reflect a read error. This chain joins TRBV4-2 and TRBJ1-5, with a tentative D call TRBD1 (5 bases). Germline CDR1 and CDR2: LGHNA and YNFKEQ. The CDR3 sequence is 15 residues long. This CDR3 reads CVSSQDLARGQPQHF. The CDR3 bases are TGTGTCAGCAGCCAAGATCTAGCGAGGGGTCAGCCCCAGCATTTT.

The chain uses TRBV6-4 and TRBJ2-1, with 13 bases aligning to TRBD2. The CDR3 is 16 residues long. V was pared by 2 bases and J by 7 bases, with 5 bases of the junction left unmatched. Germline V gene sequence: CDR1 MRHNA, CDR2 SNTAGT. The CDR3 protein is CASSDVGLAGRNEQFF. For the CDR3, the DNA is TGTGCCAGCAGTGACGTGGGACTAGCGGGACGAAATGAGCAGTTCTTC.

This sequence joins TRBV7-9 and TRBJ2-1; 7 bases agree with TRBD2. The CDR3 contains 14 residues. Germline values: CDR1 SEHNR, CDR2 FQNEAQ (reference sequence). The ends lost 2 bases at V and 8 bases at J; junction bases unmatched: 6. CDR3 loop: CASSLTATSHEQFF. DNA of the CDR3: TGTGCCAGCAGCTTAACCGCGACTAGCCATGAGCAGTTCTTC.

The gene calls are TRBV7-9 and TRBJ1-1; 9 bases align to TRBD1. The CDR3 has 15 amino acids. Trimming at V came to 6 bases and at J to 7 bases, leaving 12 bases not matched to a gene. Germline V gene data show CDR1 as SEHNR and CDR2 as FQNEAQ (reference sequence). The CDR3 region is CASRPNRQGGNEAFF. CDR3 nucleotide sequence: TGTGCCAGCAGACCAAATCGACAGGGGGGGAATGAAGCTTTCTTT.

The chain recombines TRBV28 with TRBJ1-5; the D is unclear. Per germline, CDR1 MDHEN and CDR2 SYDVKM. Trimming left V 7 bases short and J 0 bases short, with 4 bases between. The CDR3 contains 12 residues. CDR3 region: CASISSNQPQHF. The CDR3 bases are TGTGCCAGCATATCTAGCAATCAGCCCCAGCATTTT. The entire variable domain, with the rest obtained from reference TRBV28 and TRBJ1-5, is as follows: DVKVTQSSRYLVKRTGEKVFLECVQDMDHENMFWYRQDPGLGLRLIYFSYDVKMKEKGDIPEGYSVSREKKERFSLILESASTNQTSMYLCASISSNQPQHFGDGTRLSIL.

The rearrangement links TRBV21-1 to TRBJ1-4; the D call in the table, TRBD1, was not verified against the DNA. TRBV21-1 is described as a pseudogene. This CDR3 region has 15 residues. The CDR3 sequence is CANTPQAFCNEKLFF. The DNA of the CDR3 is TGTGCCAACACCCCCCAGGCGTTTTGTAATGAAAAACTGTTTTTT.

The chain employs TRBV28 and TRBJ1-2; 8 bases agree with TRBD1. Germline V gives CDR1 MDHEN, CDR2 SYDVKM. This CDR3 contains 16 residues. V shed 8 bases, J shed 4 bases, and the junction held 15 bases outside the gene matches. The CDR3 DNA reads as TGTGCCAGCCTTGGGTTTCAGGGGGCAGGATTCTATGGCTACACCTTC. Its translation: CASLGFQGAGFYGYTF.

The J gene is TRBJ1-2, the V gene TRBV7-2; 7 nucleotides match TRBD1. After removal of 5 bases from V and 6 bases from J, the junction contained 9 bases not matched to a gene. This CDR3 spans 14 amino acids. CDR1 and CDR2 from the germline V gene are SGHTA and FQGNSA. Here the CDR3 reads CASSQQGPLDGYTF. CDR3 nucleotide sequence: TGTGCCAGCAGCCAACAGGGGCCTCTGGATGGCTACACCTTC.

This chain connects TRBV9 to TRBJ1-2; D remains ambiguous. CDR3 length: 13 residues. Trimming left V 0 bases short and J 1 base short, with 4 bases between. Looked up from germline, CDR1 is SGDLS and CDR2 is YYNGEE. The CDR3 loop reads CASSVDLNYGYTF. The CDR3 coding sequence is TGTGCCAGCAGCGTAGATCTTAACTATGGCTACACCTTC.

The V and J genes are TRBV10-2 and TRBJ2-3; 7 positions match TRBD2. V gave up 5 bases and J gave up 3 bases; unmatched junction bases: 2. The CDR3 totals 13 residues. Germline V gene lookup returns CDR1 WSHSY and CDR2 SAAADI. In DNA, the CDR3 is TGCGCCAGCAGTAAGCGGGATACAGATACGCAGTATTTT. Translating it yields CASSKRDTDTQYF.

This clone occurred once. CDR3 coding DNA: TGTGCCAGCAGCATCGCCGGGACTAGCGGCAGCACAGATACGCAGTATTTT. Translation: CASSIAGTSGSTDTQYF. J is TRBJ2-3 and V is TRBV9; TRBD2 aligns across 11 bases. Germline V lookup: CDR1 SGDLS, CDR2 YYNGEE. The ends lost 4 bases at V and 0 bases at J; junction bases unmatched: 7. This CDR3 comprises 17 residues.

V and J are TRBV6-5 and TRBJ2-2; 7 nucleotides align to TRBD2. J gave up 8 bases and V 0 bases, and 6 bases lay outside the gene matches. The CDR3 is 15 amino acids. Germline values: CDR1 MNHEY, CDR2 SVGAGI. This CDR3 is CASSYSRTRKGELFF. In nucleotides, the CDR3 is TGTGCCAGCAGTTACTCCCGGACTAGAAAGGGGGAGCTGTTTTTT.

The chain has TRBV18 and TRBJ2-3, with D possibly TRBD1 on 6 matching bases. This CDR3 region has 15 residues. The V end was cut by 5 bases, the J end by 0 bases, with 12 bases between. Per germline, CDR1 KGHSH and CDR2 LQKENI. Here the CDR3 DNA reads TGTGCCAGCTCAACAGGGTTCCGAAGCACAGATACGCAGTATTTT. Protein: CASSTGFRSTDTQYF.

This CDR3 is CASSLYDGEAEKLFF. The CDR3 region has the DNA TGTGCCAGCAGCTTATATGACGGGGAGGCGGAAAAACTGTTTTTT. The rearrangement joins TRBV3-1 (or the pseudogene TRBV3-2) to TRBJ1-4, with unresolved D. V lost 5 bases and J lost 8, with 18 bases in between. The CDR3 covers 15 residues. Germline V gene lookup returns CDR1 LGHDT and CDR2 YNNKEL (reference sequence).

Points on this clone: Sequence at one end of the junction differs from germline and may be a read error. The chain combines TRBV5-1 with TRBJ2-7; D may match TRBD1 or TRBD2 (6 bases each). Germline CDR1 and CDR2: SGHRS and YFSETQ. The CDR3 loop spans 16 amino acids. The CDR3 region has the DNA TGCGCCAGCAGATTGGAGGGGGTGCCCAGCTCCTACGAGCAGTACTTC. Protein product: CASRLEGVPSSYEQYF.

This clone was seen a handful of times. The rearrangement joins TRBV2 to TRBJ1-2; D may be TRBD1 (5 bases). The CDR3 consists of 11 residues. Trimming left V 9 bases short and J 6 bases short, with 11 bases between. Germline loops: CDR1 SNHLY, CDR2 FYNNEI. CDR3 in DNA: TGTGCCAGGCAGGGTGAGGATGGCTACACCTTC. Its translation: CARQGEDGYTF. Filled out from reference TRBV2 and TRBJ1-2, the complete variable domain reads EPEVTQTPSHQVTQMGQEVILRCVPISNHLYFYWYRQILGQKVEFLVSFYNNEISEKSEIFDDQFSVERPDGSNFTLKIRSTKLEDSAMYFCARQGEDGYTFGSGTRLTVV.

The CDR3 DNA reads TGTGCCAGCAGCGTAGACGGTAGCAATCAGCCCCAGCATTTT. Amino acid sequence: CASSVDGSNQPQHF. The chain has TRBV9 and TRBJ1-5; D not certain. V lost 0 bases and J lost 0, with 4 bases in between. The V gene's germline CDR1 is SGDLS and CDR2 YYNGEE. The CDR3 runs to 14 residues.

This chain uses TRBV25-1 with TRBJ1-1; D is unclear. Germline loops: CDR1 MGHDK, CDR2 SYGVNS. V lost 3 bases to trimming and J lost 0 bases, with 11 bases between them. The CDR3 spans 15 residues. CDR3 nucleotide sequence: TGTGCCAGCAGTGATCCACAACGCATGAACACTGAAGCTTTCTTT. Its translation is CASSDPQRMNTEAFF.

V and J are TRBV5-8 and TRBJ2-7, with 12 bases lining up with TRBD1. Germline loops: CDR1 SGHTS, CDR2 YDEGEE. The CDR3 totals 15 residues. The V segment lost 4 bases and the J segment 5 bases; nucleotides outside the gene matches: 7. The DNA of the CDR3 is TGTGCCAGCAGCCGGGACAGGGGGCAGGAGGACGAGCAGTACTTC. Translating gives CASSRDRGQEDEQYF.

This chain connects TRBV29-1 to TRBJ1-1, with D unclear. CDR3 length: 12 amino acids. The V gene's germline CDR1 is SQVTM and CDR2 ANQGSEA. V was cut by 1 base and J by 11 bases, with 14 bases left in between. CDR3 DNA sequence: TGCAGCGTTGAAGGTGCGGCACCGGCGGCTTTCTTT. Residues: CSVEGAAPAAFF.

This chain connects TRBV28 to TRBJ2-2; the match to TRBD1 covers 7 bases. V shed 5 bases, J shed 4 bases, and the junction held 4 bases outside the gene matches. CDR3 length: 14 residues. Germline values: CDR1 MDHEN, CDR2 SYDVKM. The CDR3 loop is CASSHRGSTGELFF. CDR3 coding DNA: TGTGCCAGCAGTCACAGGGGAAGCACCGGGGAGCTGTTTTTT. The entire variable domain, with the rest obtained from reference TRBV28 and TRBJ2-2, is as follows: DVKVTQSSRYLVKRTGEKVFLECVQDMDHENMFWYRQDPGLGLRLIYFSYDVKMKEKGDIPEGYSVSREKKERFSLILESASTNQTSMYLCASSHRGSTGELFFGEGSRLTVL.

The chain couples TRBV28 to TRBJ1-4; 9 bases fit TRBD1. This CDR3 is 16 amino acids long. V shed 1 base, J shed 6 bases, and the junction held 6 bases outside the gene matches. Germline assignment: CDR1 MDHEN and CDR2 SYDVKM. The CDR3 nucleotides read TGTGCCAGCAGTTTATCCACAGGGACAGGGTATGAAAAACTGTTTTTT. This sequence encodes CASSLSTGTGYEKLFF.

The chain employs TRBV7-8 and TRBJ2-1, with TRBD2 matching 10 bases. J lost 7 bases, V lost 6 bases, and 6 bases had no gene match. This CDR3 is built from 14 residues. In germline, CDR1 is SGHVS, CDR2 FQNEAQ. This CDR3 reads CASRHGLAENEQFF. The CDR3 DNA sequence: TGTGCCAGCAGACACGGACTAGCGGAGAATGAGCAGTTCTTC.

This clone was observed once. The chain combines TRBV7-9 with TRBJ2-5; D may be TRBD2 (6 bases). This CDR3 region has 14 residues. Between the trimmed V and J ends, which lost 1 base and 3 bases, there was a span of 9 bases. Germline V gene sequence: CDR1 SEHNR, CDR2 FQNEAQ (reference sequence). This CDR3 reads CASSLGLDEETQYF. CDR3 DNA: TGTGCCAGCAGCTTAGGACTAGACGAAGAGACCCAGTACTTC.

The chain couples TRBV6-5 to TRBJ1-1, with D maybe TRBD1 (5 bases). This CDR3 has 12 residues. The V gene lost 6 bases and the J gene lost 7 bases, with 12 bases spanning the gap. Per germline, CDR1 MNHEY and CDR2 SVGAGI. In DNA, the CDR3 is TGTGCCAGCAGGCCGCAGGGAAATGAAGCTTTCTTT. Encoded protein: CASRPQGNEAFF.

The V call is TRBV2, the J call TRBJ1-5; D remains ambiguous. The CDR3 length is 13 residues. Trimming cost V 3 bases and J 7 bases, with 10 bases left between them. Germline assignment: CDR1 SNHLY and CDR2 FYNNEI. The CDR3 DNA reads TGTGCCAGCAGTGAGAGGGAAGTACAGCCCCAGCATTTT. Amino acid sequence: CASSEREVQPQHF.